These 18 T cell receptor beta chains were all obtained from the same sample, sequenced in a study of cytomegalovirus exposure and HLA in healthy donors. Use of 60 Vbeta and 13 Jbeta primers characterized the PCR. The table came from immunoSEQ multiplex PCR; TCRdb's copy has only in-frame clones and leaves some out. There are approximately 120,000 clones in the sample; about 80% occur only once, and 3.6% lies in the top ten. The source material was PBMCs. These receptors originate from a man aged 35 to 55 in good health and CMV-seronegative.

In its sample, this clone was seen once. The CDR3 protein is CASSLWTGPGSQYF. CDR3 DNA: TGTGCCAGCAGCCTATGGACAGGGCCGGGCTCGCAGTATTTT. V gene TRBV13 combines with J gene TRBJ2-3, with 8 bases aligning to TRBD1. This CDR3 has 14 residues. V was clipped by 5 bases and J by 10 bases; unmatched bases: 11. The germline V gene encodes CDR1 PRHDT and CDR2 FYEKMQ (reference sequence).

The chain employs TRBV7-2 and TRBJ1-1, with D possibly being TRBD1 (5 bases). From germline, CDR1 is SGHTA and CDR2 FQGNSA. The CDR3 contains 13 residues. The ends were cut back, 4 bases at V and 8 bases at J, with 14 bases in the middle. CDR3 in amino acids: CASSSPKWGEAFF. CDR3 sequence (DNA): TGTGCCAGCAGCTCCCCCAAATGGGGCGAAGCTTTCTTT.

V gene TRBV5-8 combines with J gene TRBJ2-1; 9 bases are a match to TRBD2. This CDR3 has 17 residues. Looked up from germline, CDR1 is SGHTS and CDR2 is YDEGEE. The V and J ends lost 0 bases and 1 base, in that order; junction bases with no gene match: 5. The CDR3 nucleotides are TGTGCCAGCAGCTTGGAATTAGCGGGGGCTTCCTACAATGAGCAGTTCTTC. This encodes CASSLELAGASYNEQFF. Variable domain in full (rest from reference TRBV5-8 and TRBJ2-1): EAGVTQSPTHLIKTRGQQATLRCSPISGHTSVYWYQQALGLGLQFLLWYDEGEERNRGNFPPRFSGRQFPNYSSELNVNALELEDSALYLCASSLELAGASYNEQFFGPGTRLTVL.

The chain uses TRBV23-1 and TRBJ1-2; D is unclear. TRBV23-1 is designated an ORF whose function remains uncertain. Between the trimmed V and J ends, which lost 7 bases and 6 bases, there was a span of 12 bases. This CDR3 is built from 12 residues. The CDR3 sequence is CASTYRVNGYTF. CDR3 DNA sequence: TGCGCCAGCACATACAGAGTAAATGGCTACACCTTC.

The table lists this clone with a count of one. The chain carries TRBV5-1 and TRBJ2-5; possible D gene TRBD1, 8 bases. This CDR3 is built from 14 residues. The germline gives CDR1 SGHRS, CDR2 YFSETQ. Deletions cut 5 bases from V and 4 bases from J, with 15 bases between. The CDR3 DNA is TGCGCCAGCAGAAGCGGGACAGGCAGAGAGACCCAGTACTTC. It translates to CASRSGTGRETQYF.

The chain joins TRBV5-1 to TRBJ2-7; D may be TRBD1 (5 bases). The CDR3 totals 11 residues. Trimming left V 4 bases short and J 6 bases short, with 8 bases between. Germline CDR1 and CDR2: SGHRS and YFSETQ. In DNA form, the CDR3 reads TGCGCCAGCAGCGAAGGGGTCGAGCAGTACTTC. This gives the protein CASSEGVEQYF.

This clone was counted once. The chain carries TRBV5-1 and TRBJ2-2; 9 bases are shared with TRBD1. The CDR3 runs to 17 residues. The V gene's germline CDR1 is SGHRS and CDR2 YFSETQ. The ends lost 4 bases at V and 5 bases at J; junction bases unmatched: 12. The CDR3: CASSVTYRGPRTGELFF. CDR3 nucleotide sequence: TGCGCCAGCAGCGTTACGTACAGGGGGCCGAGGACCGGGGAGCTGTTTTTT.

CDR3 bases: TGTGCCAGCAGTACCACTAGCGGGGGGCACAATGAGCAGTTCTTC. Its translation: CASSTTSGGHNEQFF. The chain is built from TRBV6-4 and TRBJ2-1, with TRBD2 identical over 12 bases. Germline-derived CDR1 and CDR2 are MRHNA and SNTAGT. V was pared by 5 bases and J by 5 bases, with 4 bases of the junction left unmatched. This CDR3 region has 15 residues.

This chain connects TRBV19 to TRBJ1-5, with TRBD1 identical over 8 bases. CDR3 length: 16 amino acids. Losses at the gene ends were 7 bases for V and 2 bases for J; bases not matched to a gene: 10. Germline V gene sequence: CDR1 LNHDA, CDR2 SQIVND (reference sequence). The CDR3 sequence: CASNIRTGQRNQPQHF. The DNA for the CDR3 is TGTGCCAGTAACATCAGGACAGGGCAGCGCAATCAGCCCCAGCATTTT.

This clone showed up just a few times. The V and J genes are TRBV5-1 and TRBJ2-3, with TRBD2 matching over 10 bases. The CDR3 covers 17 residues. V was clipped by 0 bases and J by 4 bases; unmatched bases: 8. Germline V gene data show CDR1 as SGHRS and CDR2 as YFSETQ. The CDR3 region is CASSLAGGAGGPDTQYF. For the CDR3, the DNA is TGCGCCAGCAGCTTGGCAGGTGGAGCGGGGGGGCCAGATACGCAGTATTTT.

This chain joins TRBV4-3 and TRBJ2-1; perhaps TRBD1 as D (5 bases). V lost 0 bases and J 5 bases, leaving 8 bases between the germline ends. The CDR3 runs 14 residues. Germline-derived CDR1 and CDR2 are LGHNA and YSLEER. The CDR3 here is CASSQDLQDNEQFF. Written as DNA, the CDR3 is TGCGCCAGCAGCCAAGATTTACAGGACAATGAGCAGTTCTTC.

V usage is TRBV29-1 and J usage is TRBJ1-1, with D possibly being TRBD1 (6 bases). There are 13 residues in the CDR3. V lost 5 bases to trimming and J lost 4 bases, with 14 bases between them. Germline-derived CDR1 and CDR2 are SQVTM and ANQGSEA. The CDR3 sequence is CSVTRGGLTEAFF. CDR3 in DNA: TGCAGCGTTACCCGGGGGGGCCTCACTGAAGCTTTCTTT.

This chain joins TRBV29-1 and TRBJ2-1; the D gene is possibly TRBD2 (6 bases). Trimming took 4 bases from V and 2 from J, leaving 9 bases between them. Germline V gives CDR1 SQVTM, CDR2 ANQGSEA. This CDR3 comprises 13 residues. CDR3 nucleotide sequence: TGCAGCGTTGGCCCGGGGGCCTACAATGAGCAGTTCTTC. Protein: CSVGPGAYNEQFF.

The genes are TRBV11-3 and TRBJ2-7, with 9 positions matching TRBD1. With V trimmed by 5 bases and J by 7 bases, 6 bases remained unmatched. CDR3 length equals 13 residues. The V gene's germline CDR1 is SGHNT and CDR2 YENEEA. The CDR3 loop is CASSRDRAGEQYF. The CDR3 coding sequence is TGTGCCAGCAGCCGGGACAGGGCGGGGGAGCAGTACTTC.

The chain uses TRBV6-5 and TRBJ1-6, with D hard to call. This CDR3 contains 14 residues. Germline V gene lookup returns CDR1 MNHEY and CDR2 SVGAGI. Trimming stripped 5 bases from V and 0 bases from J, with 5 bases between. The CDR3: CASSRSSYNSPLHF. The CDR3, as DNA: TGTGCCAGCAGTAGGAGCTCCTATAATTCACCCCTCCACTTT.

The chain is built from TRBV12-5 and TRBJ2-7; 9 bases match TRBD1. This CDR3 is built from 14 residues. CDR1 is LGHNT and CDR2 is FRNRAP in the germline V gene. J lost 0 bases, V lost 6 bases, and 3 bases had no gene match. CDR3 sequence reads: CASGPGQGSYEQYF. The DNA of the CDR3 is TGTGCTAGTGGCCCGGGACAGGGCTCCTACGAGCAGTACTTC.

This chain joins TRBV15 and TRBJ1-2; maybe TRBD1 (5 bases). This CDR3 region has 14 residues. CDR1 and CDR2 (germline): LNHNV, YYDKDF (reference sequence). With 4 bases removed from V and 8 bases from J, the gap between germline ends came to 17 bases. The CDR3 region is CATSTGWGVDGYTF. CDR3 nucleotide sequence: TGTGCCACCAGCACCGGATGGGGGGTGGACGGCTACACCTTC.

CDR3 DNA sequence: TGTGCCAGCAGCGAAACCGGACAGGTGGTCGGCACTGAAGCTTTCTTT. Translation: CASSETGQVVGTEAFF. This chain connects TRBV9 to TRBJ1-1; TRBD1 matches at 7 bases. Germline CDR1 SGDLS, CDR2 YYNGEE. The CDR3 has 16 amino acids. V lost 3 bases, J lost 4 bases, and 12 bases stayed unmatched.